The rows below give T cell receptor beta chains drawn from one sample of a study of blood T cell repertoires in COVID-19. TCRdb keeps only in-frame clones here, not all; method: immunoSEQ multiplex PCR. In the table there are roughly 100,000 clones, around 79% of which are singletons. Input material: peripheral blood. The receptors stem from a woman older than 75 with acute or convalescent COVID-19. CDR3s leave out the opening cysteine and the closing phenylalanine or tryptophan. Each record gives: V gene, D gene, CDR3 protein. A D gene is named only where the DNA matches it firmly.

v_call: TRBV28
d_call: NA
cdr3_aa: ASSLFRLSDYGYT

v_call: TRBV5-1
d_call: TRBD1
cdr3_aa: ASSLGQGTVYNEQF

v_call: TRBV18
d_call: TRBD2
cdr3_aa: ASSPRLARDEQY

v_call: TRBV14
d_call: NA
cdr3_aa: ASSRFTGTRQETQY

v_call: TRBV11-2
d_call: TRBD1
cdr3_aa: ASSSKRTGYEQY

v_call: TRBV30
d_call: NA
cdr3_aa: AWSATQRGRSLH

v_call: TRBV3-1/TRBV3-2
d_call: NA
cdr3_aa: ASSQSQGSLNTEAF

v_call: TRBV6-2/TRBV6-3
d_call: NA
cdr3_aa: ASSYPGRGGVNQPQH

v_call: TRBV28
d_call: TRBD1
cdr3_aa: ASSSDRGKGETQY

v_call: TRBV28
d_call: NA
cdr3_aa: ASSLAGELAYEQY

v_call: TRBV7-2
d_call: TRBD1
cdr3_aa: ASSSSRGRRVEQF

v_call: TRBV7-6
d_call: TRBD1
cdr3_aa: ASSPRAGGNQPQH

v_call: TRBV28
d_call: NA
cdr3_aa: ASSLNRDEQY

v_call: TRBV15
d_call: NA
cdr3_aa: ATIQGQSSSYNEQF

v_call: TRBV6-2/TRBV6-3
d_call: TRBD1
cdr3_aa: ASSLDRYSGANVLT

v_call: TRBV2
d_call: NA
cdr3_aa: ASSEEGLRGGWPYNEQF

v_call: TRBV10-3
d_call: NA
cdr3_aa: AISRTDNTGELF

v_call: TRBV6-2/TRBV6-3
d_call: NA
cdr3_aa: ASSQQETQY

v_call: TRBV30
d_call: NA
cdr3_aa: AWSGQRNTEAF

v_call: TRBV30
d_call: TRBD1
cdr3_aa: AWSRDSTGETQY

v_call: TRBV3-1/TRBV3-2
d_call: TRBD2
cdr3_aa: ASSQDRAGGDTQY

v_call: TRBV7-6
d_call: NA
cdr3_aa: ASSLYLARGNEKLF

v_call: TRBV7-9
d_call: TRBD1
cdr3_aa: ASSRTGIEAYNEQF

v_call: TRBV10-3
d_call: NA
cdr3_aa: AISGGGGNTEAF

v_call: TRBV4-1
d_call: NA
cdr3_aa: ASSQREVNEKLF

v_call: TRBV28
d_call: NA
cdr3_aa: ASSFPSHPSTDTQY

v_call: TRBV5-1
d_call: NA
cdr3_aa: ASSIGYEQY

v_call: TRBV28
d_call: TRBD2
cdr3_aa: ASSLGVAGGYNEQF

v_call: TRBV3-1/TRBV3-2
d_call: TRBD1
cdr3_aa: ASSLDREGNTIY

v_call: TRBV30
d_call: TRBD2
cdr3_aa: AWSSSSGAQGQY

v_call: TRBV5-1
d_call: TRBD1
cdr3_aa: ASSPFGRGGTEDSPLH

v_call: TRBV1
d_call: NA
cdr3_aa: TSSRCGTGAGNTIY

v_call: TRBV7-6
d_call: NA
cdr3_aa: ASSLERRSGANVLT

v_call: TRBV19
d_call: NA
cdr3_aa: ASSNEGTDTQY

v_call: TRBV6-6
d_call: NA
cdr3_aa: ASSYPSYYTDTQY

v_call: TRBV20-1
d_call: TRBD2
cdr3_aa: SASDPSGSADTQY

v_call: TRBV30
d_call: NA
cdr3_aa: AWSYRSTYEQY

v_call: TRBV6-5
d_call: NA
cdr3_aa: ASEIANTGELF

v_call: TRBV7-2
d_call: NA
cdr3_aa: ASSLGVMGLYSYEQY

v_call: TRBV4-3
d_call: NA
cdr3_aa: ASSQESLGASSYNEQF

v_call: TRBV28
d_call: NA
cdr3_aa: ASSDTGYGYT

v_call: TRBV7-9
d_call: NA
cdr3_aa: ASSPPFRRAAGELF